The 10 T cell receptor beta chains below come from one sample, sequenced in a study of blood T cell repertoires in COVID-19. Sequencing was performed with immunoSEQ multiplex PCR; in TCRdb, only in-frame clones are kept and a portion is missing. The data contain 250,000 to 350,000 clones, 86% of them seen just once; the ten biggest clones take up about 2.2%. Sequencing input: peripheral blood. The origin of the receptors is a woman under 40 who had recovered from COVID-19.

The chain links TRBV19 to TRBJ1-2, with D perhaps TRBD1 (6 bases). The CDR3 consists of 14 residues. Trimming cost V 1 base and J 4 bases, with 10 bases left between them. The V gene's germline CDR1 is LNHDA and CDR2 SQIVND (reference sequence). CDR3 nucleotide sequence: TGTGCCAGTAGTATAGGTCCGACAGGCTATGGCTACACCTTC. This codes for CASSIGPTGYGYTF.

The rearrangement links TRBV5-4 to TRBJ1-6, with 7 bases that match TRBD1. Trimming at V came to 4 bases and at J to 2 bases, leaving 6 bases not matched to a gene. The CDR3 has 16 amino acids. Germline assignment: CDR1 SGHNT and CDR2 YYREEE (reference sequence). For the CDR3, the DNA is TGTGCCAGCAGCGTGAAGGGGGCAACCTATAATTCACCCCTCCACTTT. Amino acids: CASSVKGATYNSPLHF.

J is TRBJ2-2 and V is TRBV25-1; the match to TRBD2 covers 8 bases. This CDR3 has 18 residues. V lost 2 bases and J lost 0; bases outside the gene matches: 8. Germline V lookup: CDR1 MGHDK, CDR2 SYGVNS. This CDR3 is CASSEGTTGLANTGELFF. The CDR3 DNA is TGTGCCAGCAGTGAAGGAACGACGGGACTAGCGAACACCGGGGAGCTGTTTTTT.

CDR3 DNA: TGTGCCAGTAGTATCGGACAGAACATGAACACTGAAGCTTTCTTT. Translating gives CASSIGQNMNTEAFF. The chain recombines TRBV19 with TRBJ1-1; perhaps TRBD1 as D (6 bases). Germline V gives CDR1 LNHDA, CDR2 SQIVND (reference sequence). The CDR3 consists of 15 residues. With 3 bases removed from V and 0 bases from J, the gap between germline ends came to 11 bases.

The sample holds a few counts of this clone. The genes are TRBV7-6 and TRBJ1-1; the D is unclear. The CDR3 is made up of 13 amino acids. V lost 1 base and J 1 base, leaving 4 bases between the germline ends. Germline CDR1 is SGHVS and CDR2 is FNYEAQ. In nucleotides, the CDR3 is TGTGCCAGCAGCTTAGAACAGAACACTGAAGCTTTCTTT. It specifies CASSLEQNTEAFF.

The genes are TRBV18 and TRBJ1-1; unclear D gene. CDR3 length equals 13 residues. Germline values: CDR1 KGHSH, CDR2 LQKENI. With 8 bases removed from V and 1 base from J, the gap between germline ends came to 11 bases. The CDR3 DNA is TGTGCCAGCACCTTAGACAAGAACACTGAAGCTTTCTTT. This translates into CASTLDKNTEAFF.

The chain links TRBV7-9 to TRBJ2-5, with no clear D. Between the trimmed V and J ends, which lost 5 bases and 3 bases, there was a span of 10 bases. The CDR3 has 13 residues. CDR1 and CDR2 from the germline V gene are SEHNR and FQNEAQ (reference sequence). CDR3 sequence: CASSPPVKETQYF. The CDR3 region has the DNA TGTGCCAGCAGCCCGCCAGTCAAAGAGACCCAGTACTTC.

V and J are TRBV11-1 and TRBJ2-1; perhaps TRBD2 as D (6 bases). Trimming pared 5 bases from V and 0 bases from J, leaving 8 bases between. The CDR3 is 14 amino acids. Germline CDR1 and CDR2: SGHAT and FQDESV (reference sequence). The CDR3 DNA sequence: TGTGCCAGCAGCCTTAGCGGCTCCTACAATGAGCAGTTCTTC. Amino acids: CASSLSGSYNEQFF.

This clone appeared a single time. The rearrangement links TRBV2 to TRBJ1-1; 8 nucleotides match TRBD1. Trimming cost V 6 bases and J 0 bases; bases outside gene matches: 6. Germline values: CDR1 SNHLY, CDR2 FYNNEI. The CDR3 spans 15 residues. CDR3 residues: CASRDRQGMNTEAFF. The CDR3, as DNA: TGTGCCAGCAGAGACCGACAGGGGATGAACACTGAAGCTTTCTTT.

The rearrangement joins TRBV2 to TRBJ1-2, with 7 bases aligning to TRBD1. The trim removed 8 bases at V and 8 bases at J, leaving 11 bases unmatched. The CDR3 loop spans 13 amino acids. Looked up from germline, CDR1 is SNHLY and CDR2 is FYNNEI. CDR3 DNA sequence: TGTGCCAGCTTAGGGGACAGTCGAAGCGGCTACACCTTC. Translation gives CASLGDSRSGYTF.